Listed below are T cell receptor beta chains from one sample, sequenced in a study of identical twins. One entry per CDR3 protein results from TCRdb running MiXCR on the 5' RACE reads. This table has 450,000 or so distinct CDR3 sequences, 20% to 25% appearing once. The same data also went into a second study, on T cells expressing NK-cell markers.

The sample was CD4+ T cells sorted from blood. These receptors originate from a woman aged 18-29 years in good health. The CDR3 runs from the conserved cysteine through the conserved F or W. The D gene is left open where the match is weak. Clone size is stated in some rows and not others, as once, few, many or a class when expanded.

size,D,J,V,DNA,CDR3
NA,NA,TRBJ1-3,TRBV12-3/TRBV12-4,TGTGCCAGCAGGCCTCTCAGGAAGCCTGGAAACACCATATATTTT,CASRPLRKPGNTIYF
few,TRBD1,TRBJ2-2,TRBV5-6,TGTGCCAGCAGTTTGGGGCTGACGACAGGGGGCATTCCCGGGGAGCTGTTTTTT,CASSLGLTTGGIPGELFF
many,TRBD1,TRBJ2-7,TRBV12-3/TRBV12-4,TGTGCCAGCAGTACGAATCAGGGGGATGACGAGCAGTACTTC,CASSTNQGDDEQYF
few,TRBD1,TRBJ2-2,TRBV5-1,TGCGCCAGCAGCAGTGACAGGGGTGGCGGGGAGCTGTTTTTT,CASSSDRGGGELFF
NA,TRBD2,TRBJ2-1,TRBV11-2,TGTGCCAGCAGCTTTCGTAGACGGGAGGGTTCCTACAATGAGCAGTTCTTC,CASSFRRREGSYNEQFF
NA,NA,TRBJ2-3,TRBV20-1,TGCAGTGCTAGAGATCCGACTGCGGGCACAGATACGCAGTATTTT,CSARDPTAGTDTQYF
many,NA,TRBJ2-2,TRBV12-3/TRBV12-4,TGTGCCAGCAGTCCCGGACTCGGGGAGCTGTTTTTT,CASSPGLGELFF
NA,NA,TRBJ1-2,TRBV12-3/TRBV12-4,TGTGCCAGCAGAAGGGGAGGAGGGGACTATGGCTACACCTTC,CASRRGGGDYGYTF
few,NA,TRBJ2-4,TRBV20-1,TGCAGTGCTAGTGACAGAGTAGCCAAAAACATTCAGTACTTC,CSASDRVAKNIQYF
NA,NA,TRBJ2-7,TRBV20-1,TGCAGTGCTAGAAAGCTTGAGGACGAGCAGTACTTC,CSARKLEDEQYF
NA,NA,TRBJ1-1,TRBV15,TGTGCCACCAGCAGAGGAGGGTCGGGTCGCACTGAAGCTTTCTTT,CATSRGGSGRTEAFF
few,TRBD2,TRBJ2-7,TRBV7-2,TGTGCCAGCAGCTTAGTACCTACTAGCGGTCGCTACGAGCAGTACTTC,CASSLVPTSGRYEQYF
few,NA,TRBJ1-6,TRBV12-3/TRBV12-4,TGTGCCAGCAGCCCCGCCAACTATAATTCACCCCTCCACTTT,CASSPANYNSPLHF
NA,NA,TRBJ1-1,TRBV5-1,TGCGCCAGCAGCTTACAGGGTACGGATGAAGCTTTCTTT,CASSLQGTDEAFF
NA,NA,TRBJ2-1,TRBV24-1,TGTGCCACCAGTGATTCCACTAGTAGCGGCTCCTACAATGAGCAGTTCTTC,CATSDSTSSGSYNEQFF
NA,NA,TRBJ2-7,TRBV15,TGTGCCACCAGCGAGAGGGGGGTTTGGGAGCAGTACTTC,CATSERGVWEQYF
NA,NA,TRBJ2-7,TRBV7-2,TGTGCCAGCAGCTTAAACAGTGGCGAGCAGTACTTC,CASSLNSGEQYF
NA,TRBD2,TRBJ2-2,TRBV7-2,TGTGCCAGCAGCCTACCCATGACTAGCGGGAGAACCGGGGAGCTGTTTTTT,CASSLPMTSGRTGELFF
NA,NA,TRBJ2-5,TRBV5-1,TGCGCCAGCAGCATAACCGTGCTGCCGGAGACCCAGTACTTC,CASSITVLPETQYF
NA,NA,TRBJ2-1,TRBV18,TGTGCCAGCTCCCACGGGGGCTTTAGCTACAATGAGCAGTTCTTC,CASSHGGFSYNEQFF
few,NA,TRBJ2-1,TRBV29-1,TGCAGCGTTGAAGGTACTCACGGGCCCTACAATGAGCAGTTCTTC,CSVEGTHGPYNEQFF
NA,NA,TRBJ2-2,TRBV12-3/TRBV12-4,TGTGCCAGCAGTTTTGAGGGGCTCATGGGCGGGGAGCTGTTTTTT,CASSFEGLMGGELFF
NA,NA,TRBJ1-5,TRBV20-1,TGCAGTGCTAGGGGAACAGGGTCTAGGTATCAGCCCCAGCATTTT,CSARGTGSRYQPQHF
NA,NA,TRBJ2-7,TRBV20-1,TGCAGTGCTCCGGGACTCGGTACCTACGAGCAGTACTTC,CSAPGLGTYEQYF
NA,NA,TRBJ1-5,TRBV30,TGTGCCTGGGGCGTGGGCTTAACGGAGCCCCAGCATTTT,CAWGVGLTEPQHF
many,TRBD2,TRBJ2-1,TRBV5-1,TGCGCCAGCACCCTTGGGACTAGCGCTTACAATGAGCAGTTCTTC,CASTLGTSAYNEQFF
few,TRBD1,TRBJ1-2,TRBV6-1,TGTGCCAGCGCGAGGGGACAGGCCTTCTATGGCTACACCTTC,CASARGQAFYGYTF
few,TRBD2,TRBJ2-7,TRBV20-1,TGCAGTGCCATACGGACTAGCGACCACGAGCAGTACTTC,CSAIRTSDHEQYF
few,NA,TRBJ1-2,TRBV5-6,TGTGCCAGCAGCTCCGTCCAGGGTTCTAACTATGGCTACACCTTC,CASSSVQGSNYGYTF
NA,NA,TRBJ2-2,TRBV29-1,TGCAGCGCCCTGAGAGGCACTAGGACCGCCGGGGAGCTGTTTTTT,CSALRGTRTAGELFF
NA,NA,TRBJ1-5,TRBV7-9,TGTGCCAGCAGCTCCTCGGACAGCAATCAGCCCCAGCATTTT,CASSSSDSNQPQHF
few,NA,TRBJ2-3,TRBV2,TGTGCCAGCAGTGATGAAACTAGCACAGATACGCAGTATTTT,CASSDETSTDTQYF
NA,NA,TRBJ1-1,TRBV27,TGTGCCAGCAGTGACCACCAATCCCACACTGAAGCTTTCTTT,CASSDHQSHTEAFF
few,NA,TRBJ1-1,TRBV5-1,TGCGCCAGCAGTATTACGTCGACAGTGAACACTGAAGCTTTCTTT,CASSITSTVNTEAFF
NA,NA,TRBJ2-1,TRBV5-5,TGTGCCAGCAGCTTGTTCAGCCTCAATGAGCAGTTCTTC,CASSLFSLNEQFF
NA,NA,TRBJ2-2,TRBV20-1,TGCAGTGCCCTACGCGGCACCGGGGAGCTGTTTTTT,CSALRGTGELFF